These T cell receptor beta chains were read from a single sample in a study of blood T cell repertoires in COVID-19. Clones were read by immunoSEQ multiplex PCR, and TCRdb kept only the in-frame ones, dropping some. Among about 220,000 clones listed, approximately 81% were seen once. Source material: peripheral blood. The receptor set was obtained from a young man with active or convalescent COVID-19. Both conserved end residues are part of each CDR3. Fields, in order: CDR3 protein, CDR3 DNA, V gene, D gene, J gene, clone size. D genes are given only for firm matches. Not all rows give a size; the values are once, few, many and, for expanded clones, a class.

CDR3 protein: CASSQDRQAGRQYF; CDR3 DNA: TGTGCCAGCAGCCAAGACAGGCAGGCTGGGAGGCAGTACTTC; V gene: TRBV4-2; D gene: -; J gene: TRBJ2-7; clone size: -
CDR3 protein: CAISESDRGMNQPQHF; CDR3 DNA: TGTGCCATCAGTGAGTCTGACAGGGGAATGAATCAGCCCCAGCATTTT; V gene: TRBV10-3; D gene: TRBD1; J gene: TRBJ1-5; clone size: -
CDR3 protein: CASRPGQLTGEQYF; CDR3 DNA: TGTGCCAGCAGACCGGGCCAACTGACGGGGGAGCAGTACTTC; V gene: TRBV27; D gene: -; J gene: TRBJ2-7; clone size: -
CDR3 protein: CASSQWTGPGKPQHF; CDR3 DNA: TGTGCCAGCAGCCAGTGGACAGGCCCAGGAAAGCCCCAGCATTTT; V gene: TRBV3-1/TRBV3-2; D gene: TRBD1; J gene: TRBJ1-5; clone size: -
CDR3 protein: CASTTVTNTGELFF; CDR3 DNA: TGTGCCAGCACGACAGTTACGAACACCGGGGAGCTGTTTTTT; V gene: TRBV18; D gene: -; J gene: TRBJ2-2; clone size: -
CDR3 protein: CASSFRLAANNEQFF; CDR3 DNA: TGTGCCAGCAGCTTCCGCCTAGCGGCCAACAATGAGCAGTTCTTC; V gene: TRBV7-9; D gene: TRBD2; J gene: TRBJ2-1; clone size: -
CDR3 protein: CAWSPQNRNEQFF; CDR3 DNA: TGTGCCTGGAGTCCACAGAACCGCAATGAGCAGTTCTTC; V gene: TRBV30; D gene: -; J gene: TRBJ2-1; clone size: -
CDR3 protein: CASSAGLEAFF; CDR3 DNA: TGCGCCAGCAGTGCTGGACTTGAAGCTTTCTTT; V gene: TRBV10-2; D gene: -; J gene: TRBJ1-1; clone size: -
CDR3 protein: CAWSVVYEQYF; CDR3 DNA: TGTGCCTGGAGTGTCGTTTACGAGCAGTACTTC; V gene: TRBV30; D gene: -; J gene: TRBJ2-7; clone size: few
CDR3 protein: CASSPGTGAYEQYF; CDR3 DNA: TGTGCCAGCAGCCCCGGGACAGGGGCCTACGAGCAGTACTTC; V gene: TRBV14; D gene: TRBD1; J gene: TRBJ2-7; clone size: -
CDR3 protein: CASSYSRGYGYTF; CDR3 DNA: TGTGCCAGCAGTTACTCCAGGGGGTATGGCTACACCTTC; V gene: TRBV6-5; D gene: TRBD1; J gene: TRBJ1-2; clone size: -
CDR3 protein: CASSGGTAYGYTF; CDR3 DNA: TGTGCCAGCAGTGGAGGGACAGCTTATGGCTACACCTTC; V gene: TRBV25-1; D gene: TRBD1; J gene: TRBJ1-2; clone size: few
CDR3 protein: CASSFIFIDGYTF; CDR3 DNA: TGTGCCAGCAGCTTTATATTTATAGATGGCTACACCTTC; V gene: TRBV7-2; D gene: -; J gene: TRBJ1-2; clone size: -
CDR3 protein: CASSFRTSHYGYTF; CDR3 DNA: TGTGCCAGCAGCTTCCGGACATCCCACTATGGCTACACCTTC; V gene: TRBV7-2; D gene: -; J gene: TRBJ1-2; clone size: -
CDR3 protein: CASSESNRGSPQHF; CDR3 DNA: TGTGCCAGCAGTGAATCAAATAGGGGTTCGCCCCAGCATTTT; V gene: TRBV2; D gene: -; J gene: TRBJ1-5; clone size: -
CDR3 protein: CSASYGATMNQPQHF; CDR3 DNA: TGCAGTGCTAGTTATGGGGCCACGATGAATCAGCCCCAGCATTTT; V gene: TRBV20-1; D gene: -; J gene: TRBJ1-5; clone size: -
CDR3 protein: CASSLDGRKADTQYF; CDR3 DNA: TGTGCCAGCAGCTTAGACGGGAGAAAGGCGGACACGCAGTATTTT; V gene: TRBV7-8; D gene: -; J gene: TRBJ2-3; clone size: -
CDR3 protein: CASSRYQTGSGELFF; CDR3 DNA: TGTGCCAGCAGTCGCTACCAGACAGGTTCCGGGGAGCTGTTTTTT; V gene: TRBV28; D gene: -; J gene: TRBJ2-2; clone size: few
CDR3 protein: CASSRDQGNTEAFF; CDR3 DNA: TGCGCCAGCAGTAGAGACCAGGGTAACACTGAAGCTTTCTTT; V gene: TRBV5-1; D gene: -; J gene: TRBJ1-1; clone size: -
CDR3 protein: CAWSVGYRGRGQPQHF; CDR3 DNA: TGTGCCTGGAGTGTAGGGTACAGGGGGCGCGGTCAGCCCCAGCATTTT; V gene: TRBV30; D gene: TRBD1; J gene: TRBJ1-5; clone size: -
CDR3 protein: CASSSFAGGETQYF; CDR3 DNA: TGTGCCAGCAGCTCTTTTGCGGGAGGGGAGACCCAGTACTTC; V gene: TRBV27; D gene: TRBD2; J gene: TRBJ2-5; clone size: -
CDR3 protein: CASSLLAGGYLFGELFF; CDR3 DNA: TGTGCCAGCAGTCTACTAGCGGGGGGTTATTTATTCGGGGAGCTGTTTTTT; V gene: TRBV27; D gene: TRBD2; J gene: TRBJ2-2; clone size: -
CDR3 protein: CASGRLAGGWDF; CDR3 DNA: TGTGCCAGCGGACGACTAGCGGGGGGTTGGGACTTC; V gene: TRBV7-2; D gene: TRBD2; J gene: TRBJ2-7; clone size: -
CDR3 protein: CASSPWVAGGQTQYF; CDR3 DNA: TGTGCCAGCAGCCCTTGGGTAGCGGGGGGCCAGACCCAGTACTTC; V gene: TRBV4-2; D gene: TRBD2; J gene: TRBJ2-5; clone size: -
CDR3 protein: CASSSEPSVREQFF; CDR3 DNA: TGTGCCAGCAGTTCGGAACCTAGCGTTCGGGAGCAGTTCTTC; V gene: TRBV28; D gene: -; J gene: TRBJ2-1; clone size: few
CDR3 protein: CASSSGGNLPGNEKLFF; CDR3 DNA: TGTGCCAGCAGCTCTGGGGGCAATCTTCCGGGTAATGAAAAACTGTTTTTT; V gene: TRBV13; D gene: -; J gene: TRBJ1-4; clone size: -